A selection of T cell receptor beta chains follows, all from one sample in a study of cytomegalovirus exposure and HLA in healthy donors. Repertoires were generated with immunoSEQ multiplex PCR, while TCRdb's copy carries only in-frame clones and drops some. The sample carries 200,000 to 250,000 clones, 75% to 85% recorded once. Sequencing was carried out using PBMCs. These receptors originate from a woman in her fifties or sixties in good health and CMV-seropositive. CDR3s include the opening cysteine and the closing phenylalanine or tryptophan. The order of the fields is J gene, V gene, D gene, CDR3 protein, CDR3 DNA. The D gene is left open where the match is weak.

TRBJ1-1,TRBV7-9,.,CASSPPWREAFF,TGTGCCAGCAGCCCTCCCTGGCGGGAAGCTTTCTTT
TRBJ2-3,TRBV5-6,.,CASSFSFYTQYF,TGTGCCAGCAGCTTCTCCTTCTATACGCAGTATTTT
TRBJ2-3,TRBV2,TRBD2,CASRKREEYTQYF,TGTGCCAGCAGGAAGCGGGAGGAGTATACGCAGTATTTT
TRBJ2-1,TRBV6-6,TRBD2,CASSQIAGGPGEQFF,TGTGCCAGCAGTCAGATAGCGGGAGGGCCAGGTGAGCAGTTCTTC
TRBJ2-1,TRBV5-1,TRBD1,CASSLVGTVDEQFF,TGCGCCAGCAGCTTGGTGGGGACAGTCGATGAGCAGTTCTTC
TRBJ2-7,TRBV9,.,CASSVAGGPSYEQYF,TGTGCCAGCAGCGTAGCCGGAGGCCCCTCCTACGAGCAGTACTTC
TRBJ1-5,TRBV18,.,CASSAERGAQPQHF,TGTGCCAGCTCCGCCGAAAGGGGCGCCCAGCCCCAGCATTTT
TRBJ1-2,TRBV5-1,TRBD1,CASSPRQGYYGYTF,TGCGCCAGCAGCCCAAGACAGGGGTACTATGGCTACACCTTC
TRBJ2-7,TRBV11-2,.,CASSPVGGLGYYEQYF,TGTGCCAGCAGCCCAGTGGGGGGGCTGGGATACTACGAGCAGTACTTC
TRBJ1-1,TRBV6-5,.,CASSSPRAAFF,TGTGCCAGCAGTTCCCCGCGTGCAGCTTTCTTT
TRBJ1-1,TRBV5-1,.,CASSLQGRDTEAFF,TGCGCCAGCAGCTTGCAGGGGCGGGACACTGAAGCTTTCTTT
TRBJ2-5,TRBV28,.,CASSLQETQYF,TGTGCCAGCAGCCTCCAAGAGACCCAGTACTTC
TRBJ2-2,TRBV5-1,TRBD1,CASSRRQGIGELFF,TGCGCCAGCAGCCGCAGACAGGGCATCGGGGAGCTGTTTTTT
TRBJ1-2,TRBV2,.,CASSNTRDRLGTF,TGTGCCAGCAGCAATACGCGGGACCGCCTCGGCACCTTC
TRBJ1-2,TRBV7-9,.,CASSVQERVGYTF,TGTGCCAGCAGCGTACAGGAACGGGTTGGCTACACCTTC
TRBJ2-2,TRBV4-1,.,CASSQPGRGGNTGELFF,TGCGCCAGCAGCCAACCTGGGAGAGGAGGAAACACCGGGGAGCTGTTTTTT
TRBJ2-7,TRBV30,.,CALAEYSYEQYF,TGTGCCTTGGCGGAGTACTCCTACGAGCAGTACTTC
TRBJ1-1,TRBV6-1,.,CASSEGPSDTEAFF,TGTGCCAGCAGTGAGGGGCCCTCGGACACTGAAGCTTTCTTT
TRBJ2-7,TRBV11-1,.,CASSAERAGSYEQYF,TGTGCCAGCAGCGCCGAGCGGGCCGGCTCCTACGAGCAGTACTTC